These 30 T cell receptor beta chains were all obtained from the same sample, sequenced in a study of T cells after yellow fever vaccination. In TCRdb, the 5' RACE reads were re-called with MiXCR into one record per CDR3 protein. This table holds about 4,600 distinct CDR3 sequences, more than 3.5% found once. Sample: PBMCs, either bulk or a sorted T-cell subset (CD4+, CD8+, memory, or dextramer-sorted; not recorded which), taken 15 days after the yellow fever booster vaccination. These TCRs come from a man aged 25 to 40 who received the YFV17D yellow fever vaccine.

This clonotype has ten or more counts. The CDR3 region has the DNA TGTGCCAGCAGTTTTTTGGGCTACACCGGGGAGCTGTTTTTT. It is translated as CASSFLGYTGELFF. The chain joins TRBV27 to TRBJ2-2; D unresolved. Deletions cut 3 bases from V and 3 bases from J, with 8 bases between. Germline CDR1 and CDR2: MNHEY and SMNVEV (reference sequence). This CDR3 contains 14 residues.

This clonotype is judged medium-sized. The genes are TRBV5-1 and TRBJ2-7; the match to TRBD2 covers 10 bases. The germline CDR1 and CDR2 sequences are SGHRS and YFSETQ. This CDR3 is 15 amino acids long. The ends lost 0 bases at V and 3 bases at J; junction bases unmatched: 3. The CDR3 DNA sequence: TGCGCCAGCAGCTTGGAGTGGACTAGCGGCTACGAGCAGTACTTC. Translated: CASSLEWTSGYEQYF.

This clonotype was counted many times. The rearrangement uses TRBV7-9 and TRBJ2-1; 14 nucleotides align to TRBD2. Losses at the gene ends were 5 bases for V and 4 bases for J; bases not matched to a gene: 7. In germline, CDR1 is SEHNR, CDR2 FQNEAQ (reference sequence). This CDR3 is 17 amino acids long. The CDR3 DNA sequence: TGTGCCAGCAGCCAGCCCGGGACTAGCGGGAGTTACAATGAGCAGTTCTTC. It is translated as CASSQPGTSGSYNEQFF.

This clonotype was counted at least ten times. The chain is built from TRBV5-6 and TRBJ1-5; D possibly corresponds to TRBD1 (5 bases). CDR3 length: 14 amino acids. Germline V CDR1 and CDR2: SGHDT, YYEEEE. Trimming stripped 2 bases from V and 3 bases from J, with 9 bases between. The CDR3 DNA is TGTGCCAGCAGCTTTGGGGGGGACAATCAGCCCCAGCATTTT. It translates to CASSFGGDNQPQHF.

The rearrangement joins TRBV12-3 or TRBV12-4 to TRBJ2-7; D not certain. The CDR3 loop spans 12 amino acids. Trimming took off 4 bases at V and 6 bases at J, with 10 bases between the two ends. This CDR3 reads CASSSSVGEQYF. The CDR3 coding sequence is TGTGCCAGCAGTTCCTCCGTGGGCGAGCAGTACTTC.

Ten or more counts support this clonotype. The J gene is TRBJ2-1, the V gene TRBV27; 9 nucleotides align to TRBD2. Losses at the gene ends were 3 bases for V and 6 bases for J; bases not matched to a gene: 6. This CDR3 spans 15 amino acids. The germline gives CDR1 MNHEY, CDR2 SMNVEV (reference sequence). CDR3 sequence: CASSFWLAGPNEQFF. In DNA, the CDR3 is TGTGCCAGCAGTTTTTGGCTAGCGGGACCCAATGAGCAGTTCTTC.

This clonotype is deemed medium-sized. The chain employs TRBV20-1 and TRBJ2-1; D perhaps matches TRBD1 (6 bases). Trimming cost V 7 bases and J 8 bases, with 21 bases left between them. The CDR3 contains 14 residues. The germline CDR1 and CDR2 sequences are DFQATT and SNEGSKA (reference sequence). CDR3 sequence: CSVILRDKGHEQFF. CDR3 sequence (DNA): TGCAGTGTTATACTCCGGGACAAGGGACATGAGCAGTTCTTC.

V gene TRBV3-1 combines with J gene TRBJ2-1; 8 nucleotides agree with TRBD2. CDR1 is LGHDT and CDR2 is YNNKEL in the germline V gene (reference sequence). The CDR3 runs to 15 residues. V shed 10 bases, J shed 5 bases, and the junction held 13 bases outside the gene matches. The CDR3 region is CATSPPGLGNNEQFF. In DNA, the CDR3 is TGTGCCACCTCACCTCCGGGACTAGGTAACAATGAGCAGTTCTTC.

To note about this clonotype: A much larger clone is a single base away; this may be a read error. The chain combines TRBV6-2 or TRBV6-3 with TRBJ1-5; D is unclear. Trimming pared 0 bases from V and 6 bases from J, leaving 6 bases between. Germline assignment: CDR1 MNHEY and CDR2 SVGEGT. The CDR3 contains 13 residues. Here the CDR3 reads CASSYSKVQPQHF. CDR3 DNA sequence: TGTGCCAGCAGTTACTCGAAGGTTCAGCCCCAGCATTTT.

By sample share, this clonotype is medium-sized (0.01 to 0.1%). The chain links TRBV7-9 to TRBJ1-4; 8 bases agree with TRBD1. Germline V gives CDR1 SEHNR, CDR2 FQNEAQ (reference sequence). Losses at the gene ends were 3 bases for V and 7 bases for J; bases not matched to a gene: 4. The CDR3 runs 14 residues. The CDR3 is CASSFDRGIEKLFF. For the CDR3, the DNA is TGTGCCAGCAGCTTTGACAGGGGAATTGAAAAACTGTTTTTT.

By share, this clonotype ranks as medium-sized. V gene TRBV29-1 combines with J gene TRBJ2-3; 13 nucleotides line up with TRBD2. Germline assignment: CDR1 SQVTM and CDR2 ANQGSEA. The CDR3 sequence is 14 residues long. The V segment lost 7 bases and the J segment 3 bases; nucleotides outside the gene matches: 4. The CDR3 sequence: CSGGTSGMTDTQYF. The DNA for the CDR3 is TGCAGCGGAGGGACTAGCGGGATGACAGATACGCAGTATTTT.

This clonotype was detected many times. This sequence joins TRBV28 and TRBJ2-1, with D hard to call. CDR3 size: 13 residues. V lost 7 bases to trimming and J lost 5 bases, with 12 bases between them. In germline, CDR1 is MDHEN, CDR2 SYDVKM. CDR3 DNA: TGTGCCAGCATTAAGGCTCTGAACAATGAGCAGTTCTTC. Its translation: CASIKALNNEQFF.

In this sample, this clonotype turned up many times. The rearrangement joins TRBV12-3 or TRBV12-4 to TRBJ1-5, with D tentatively TRBD1 (5 bases). The length of the CDR3 is 15 residues. Trimming took off 3 bases at V and 3 bases at J, with 12 bases between the two ends. This CDR3 is CASSLAGNLNQPQHF. In DNA, the CDR3 is TGTGCCAGCAGTTTGGCAGGGAATCTCAATCAGCCCCAGCATTTT.

The V and J genes are TRBV27 and TRBJ1-1; D unclear. CDR1 is MNHEY, CDR2 SMNVEV, per germline (reference sequence). The CDR3 sequence is 14 residues long. V lost 3 bases and J lost 5, with 13 bases in between. The CDR3 protein is CASSFSRFGTEAFF. The CDR3 DNA reads TGTGCCAGCAGTTTCAGCCGATTTGGGACTGAAGCTTTCTTT.

This clonotype was found many times. V and J are TRBV5-1 and TRBJ2-5; 12 bases fit TRBD2. The V segment lost 0 bases and the J segment 5 bases; nucleotides outside the gene matches: 8. The CDR3 contains 17 residues. Per the germline V gene, CDR1 is SGHRS and CDR2 is YFSETQ. The CDR3 protein is CASSLAGTSGSRETQYF. The CDR3 DNA is TGCGCCAGCAGCTTGGCCGGGACTAGCGGGTCCCGGGAGACCCAGTACTTC. Drawing the rest from reference TRBV5-1 and TRBJ2-5, the complete variable domain is KAGVTQTPRYLIKTRGQQVTLSCSPISGHRSVSWYQQTPGQGLQFLFEYFSETQRNKGNFPGRFSGRQFSNSRSEMNVSTLELGDSALYLCASSLAGTSGSRETQYFGPGTRLLVL.

This clonotype is labeled medium-sized. The chain carries TRBV5-5 and TRBJ2-5, with TRBD1 matching over 10 bases. The CDR3 is made up of 16 amino acids. Losses at the gene ends were 5 bases for V and 1 base for J; bases not matched to a gene: 8. Germline CDR1 and CDR2: SGHKS and YYEKEE (reference sequence). The CDR3 spells CASRLRGQGPQETQYF. The CDR3 nucleotides are TGTGCCAGCAGATTAAGGGGACAGGGGCCCCAAGAGACCCAGTACTTC.

By share, this clonotype counts as medium-sized. The chain employs TRBV20-1 and TRBJ2-3, with D possibly matching TRBD2 (6 bases). The CDR3 sequence is 17 residues long. Germline V gene lookup returns CDR1 DFQATT and CDR2 SNEGSKA (reference sequence). Trimming shortened V by 0 bases and J by 4 bases, and 20 bases separated the two germline ends. The CDR3 DNA reads as TGCAGTGCTAGAGATCCCAGGACGGAGGGTAGGGCAGATACGCAGTATTTT. Amino acids: CSARDPRTEGRADTQYF.

This clonotype was seen repeatedly, ten times or more. J is TRBJ2-3 and V is TRBV5-1; D call uncertain. The CDR3 loop spans 14 amino acids. CDR1 and CDR2 (germline): SGHRS, YFSETQ. Between the trimmed V and J ends, which lost 0 bases and 3 bases, there was a span of 8 bases. In DNA, the CDR3 is TGCGCCAGCAGCTTGGATTCCGGTACAGATACGCAGTATTTT. Translated, it gives CASSLDSGTDTQYF.

This clonotype was seen at least ten times. The J gene is TRBJ1-1, the V gene TRBV7-8; D may be TRBD1 (6 bases). V dropped 2 bases and J dropped 4 bases, with 11 bases sitting between them. From germline, CDR1 is SGHVS and CDR2 FQNEAQ. CDR3 size: 14 residues. Written as DNA, the CDR3 is TGTGCCAGCAGCTTATTGGGGGCCCCCACTGAAGCTTTCTTT. Residues: CASSLLGAPTEAFF.

This clonotype was seen many times. The chain employs TRBV6-5 and TRBJ1-2; D remains ambiguous. The CDR3 totals 13 residues. V was trimmed by 2 bases and J by 6 bases, leaving 10 bases between them. CDR1 is MNHEY, CDR2 SVGAGI, per germline. CDR3 sequence reads: CASSYNSLDGYTF. The CDR3 DNA sequence: TGTGCCAGCAGTTACAACAGCTTAGATGGCTACACCTTC.

This clonotype was found many times. V gene TRBV5-1 combines with J gene TRBJ1-2; the D gene is possibly TRBD1 (6 bases). The V end lost 0 bases, the J end lost 5 bases, and 14 bases lay between the germline ends. Germline lookup yields CDR1 SGHRS and CDR2 YFSETQ. The CDR3 loop spans 15 amino acids. In DNA form, the CDR3 reads TGCGCCAGCAGCTTGGCCCGGGGGCTTCGGTATGGCTACACCTTC. Translation gives CASSLARGLRYGYTF.

This clonotype occurred many times. The genes are TRBV5-1 and TRBJ2-1; D not certain. CDR3 length: 14 residues. The V gene lost 3 bases and the J gene lost 0 bases, with 7 bases spanning the gap. Looked up from germline, CDR1 is SGHRS and CDR2 is YFSETQ. The CDR3 loop is CASSSDTSYNEQFF. CDR3 coding DNA: TGCGCCAGCAGCTCAGACACCTCCTACAATGAGCAGTTCTTC.

In its sample, this clonotype was seen many times. V usage is TRBV12-3 or TRBV12-4 and J usage is TRBJ2-7; 7 bases line up with TRBD1. This CDR3 spans 15 amino acids. J lost 3 bases, V lost 5 bases, and 10 bases had no gene match. CDR3 sequence: CASSKQGIKNYEQYF. The CDR3, as DNA: TGTGCCAGCAGTAAACAGGGGATTAAAAACTACGAGCAGTACTTC.

The table lists this clonotype with many counts. V gene TRBV5-1 combines with J gene TRBJ2-1; possibly TRBD2 for D (5 bases). V was clipped by 1 base and J by 7 bases, with 24 bases between them. The germline V gene encodes CDR1 SGHRS and CDR2 YFSETQ. The length of the CDR3 is 18 residues. The chain's CDR3 is CASSLLEPGTPLWNEQFF. The CDR3 DNA is TGCGCCAGCAGCTTGTTGGAACCGGGAACACCTCTCTGGAATGAGCAGTTCTTC.

This clonotype was counted at least ten times. The genes are TRBV29-1 and TRBJ1-5, with 7 bases identical to TRBD1. Germline loops: CDR1 SQVTM, CDR2 ANQGSEA. There are 13 residues in the CDR3. The junction had 3 bases not matched to a gene; V was cut back by 4 bases and J by 3 bases. The CDR3 bases are TGCAGCGTTGGACAGGGCTTCAATCAGCCCCAGCATTTT. As protein: CSVGQGFNQPQHF.

This clonotype was recorded at least ten times. This chain connects TRBV5-1 to TRBJ2-3; 7 nucleotides match TRBD2. Germline CDR1 and CDR2: SGHRS and YFSETQ. The CDR3 length is 15 residues. V shed 7 bases, J shed 2 bases, and the junction held 10 bases outside the gene matches. Here the CDR3 DNA reads TGCGCCAGCGGAAACGGGAGGCCCGACACAGATACGCAGTATTTT. Encoded protein: CASGNGRPDTDTQYF.

This clonotype was observed at least ten times. The chain employs TRBV7-9 and TRBJ1-2; possibly TRBD1 for D (5 bases). Per the germline V gene, CDR1 is SEHNR and CDR2 is FQNEAQ (reference sequence). Trimming removed 0 bases from V and 0 bases from J, with 11 bases in between. The CDR3 runs to 16 residues. The CDR3 is CASSLAGRTTNYGYTF. CDR3 coding DNA: TGTGCCAGCAGCTTAGCGGGACGGACCACTAACTATGGCTACACCTTC. The full variable domain, rest sourced from reference TRBV7-9 and TRBJ1-2, is DTGVSQNPRHKITKRGQNVTFRCDPISEHNRLYWYRQTLGQGPEFLTYFQNEAQLEKSRLLSDRFSAERPKGSFSTLEIQRTEQGDSAMYLCASSLAGRTTNYGYTFGSGTRLTVV.

The table lists this clonotype with many counts. The chain recombines TRBV29-1 with TRBJ2-5, with 8 bases fitting TRBD1. V shed 6 bases, J shed 4 bases, and the junction held 10 bases outside the gene matches. Germline V lookup: CDR1 SQVTM, CDR2 ANQGSEA. This CDR3 region has 14 residues. CDR3 loop: CSVPDGQGGETQYF. For the CDR3, the DNA is TGCAGCGTCCCCGATGGACAGGGAGGAGAGACCCAGTACTTC.

This clonotype is categorized as medium-sized. This sequence joins TRBV7-2 and TRBJ1-1; TRBD1 aligns across 8 bases. This CDR3 is built from 13 residues. Trimming removed 4 bases from V and 5 bases from J; junction bases left unmatched: 3. Germline assignment: CDR1 SGHTA and CDR2 FQGNSA. The chain's CDR3 is CASSSWTGTEAFF. CDR3 DNA: TGTGCCAGCAGCTCCTGGACAGGGACTGAAGCTTTCTTT.

This clonotype was seen more than once but under ten times. The V call is TRBV5-4, the J call TRBJ1-2; D remains unclear. Germline CDR1 reads SGHNT; CDR2 reads YYREEE (reference sequence). V was cut by 2 bases and J by 1 base, with 6 bases left in between. The CDR3 sequence is 13 residues long. CDR3 sequence (DNA): TGTGCCAGCAGCTTAGAGGGTAACTATGGCTACACCTTC. Translation: CASSLEGNYGYTF.